This entry describes one T cell receptor beta chain. The data were produced by immunoSEQ multiplex PCR, yet TCRdb's version contains in-frame clones alone and is incomplete. The sample has under 850,000 clones; roughly 88% are singletons. This sample is drawn from a study of shared T cell receptors in the human thymus. V lost 0 bases to trimming and J lost 0 bases, with 4 bases between them. This CDR3 contains 14 residues. Germline values: CDR1 MRHNA, CDR2 SNTAGT. This sample also belongs to another study, concerning human thymus T cells.

The TCR comes from a boy under two years old with a congenital heart defect. The gene calls are TRBV6-4 and TRBJ2-3; D is unclear. Sequencing input: thymocytes. Here the CDR3 DNA reads TGTGCCAGCAGTGACTCCCCTAGCACAGATACGCAGTATTTT. Its translation is CASSDSPSTDTQYF.